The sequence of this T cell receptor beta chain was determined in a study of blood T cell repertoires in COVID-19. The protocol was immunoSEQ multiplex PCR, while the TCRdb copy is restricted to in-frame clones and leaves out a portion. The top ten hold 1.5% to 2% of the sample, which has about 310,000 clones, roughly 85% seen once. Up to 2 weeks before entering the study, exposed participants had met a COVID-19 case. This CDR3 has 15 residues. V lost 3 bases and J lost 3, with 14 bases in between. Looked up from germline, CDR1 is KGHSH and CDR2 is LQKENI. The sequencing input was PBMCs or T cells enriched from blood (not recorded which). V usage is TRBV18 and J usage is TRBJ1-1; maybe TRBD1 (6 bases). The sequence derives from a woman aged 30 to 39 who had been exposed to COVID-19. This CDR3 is CASSPLQGGDTEAFF. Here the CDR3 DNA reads TGTGCCAGCTCACCCTTACAGGGTGGGGACACTGAAGCTTTCTTT.